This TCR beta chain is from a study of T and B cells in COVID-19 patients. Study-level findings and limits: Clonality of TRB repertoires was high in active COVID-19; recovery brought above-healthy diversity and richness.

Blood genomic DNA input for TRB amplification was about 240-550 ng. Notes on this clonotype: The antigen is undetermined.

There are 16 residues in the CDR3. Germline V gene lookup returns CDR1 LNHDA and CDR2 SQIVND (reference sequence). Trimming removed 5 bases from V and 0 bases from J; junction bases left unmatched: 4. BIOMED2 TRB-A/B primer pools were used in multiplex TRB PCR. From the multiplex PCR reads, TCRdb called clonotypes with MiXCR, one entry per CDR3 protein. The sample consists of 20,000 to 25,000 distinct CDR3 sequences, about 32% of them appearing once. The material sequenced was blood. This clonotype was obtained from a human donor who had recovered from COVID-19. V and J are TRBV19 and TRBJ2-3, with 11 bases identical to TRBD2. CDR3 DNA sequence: TGTGCCAGTAGTCGACTAGCGGGGAGTAGCACAGATACGCAGTATTTT. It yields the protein CASSRLAGSSTDTQYF.